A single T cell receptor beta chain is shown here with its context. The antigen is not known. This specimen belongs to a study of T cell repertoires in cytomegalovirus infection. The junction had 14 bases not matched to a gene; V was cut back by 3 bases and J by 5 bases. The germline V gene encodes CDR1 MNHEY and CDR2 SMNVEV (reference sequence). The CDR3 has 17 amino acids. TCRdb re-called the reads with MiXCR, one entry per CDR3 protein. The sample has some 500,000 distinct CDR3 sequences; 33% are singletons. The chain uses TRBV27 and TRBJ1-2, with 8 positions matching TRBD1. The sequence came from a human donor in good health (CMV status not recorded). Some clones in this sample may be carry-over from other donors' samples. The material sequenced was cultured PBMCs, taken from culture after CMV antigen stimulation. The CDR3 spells CASSFLGQDPRGYGYTF. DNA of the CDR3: TGTGCCAGCAGTTTCCTGGGACAGGACCCTCGCGGGTATGGCTACACCTTC.